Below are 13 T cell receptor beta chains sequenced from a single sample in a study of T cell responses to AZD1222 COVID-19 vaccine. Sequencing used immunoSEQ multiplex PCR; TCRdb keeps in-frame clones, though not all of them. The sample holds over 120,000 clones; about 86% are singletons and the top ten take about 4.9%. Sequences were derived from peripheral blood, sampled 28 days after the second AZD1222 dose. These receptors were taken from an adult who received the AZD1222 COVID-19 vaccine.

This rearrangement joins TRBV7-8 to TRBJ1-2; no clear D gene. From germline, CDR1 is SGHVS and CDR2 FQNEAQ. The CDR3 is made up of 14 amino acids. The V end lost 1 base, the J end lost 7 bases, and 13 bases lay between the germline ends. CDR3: CASSLDESRVGYTF. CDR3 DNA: TGTGCCAGCAGCTTAGACGAGTCAAGGGTTGGCTACACCTTC.

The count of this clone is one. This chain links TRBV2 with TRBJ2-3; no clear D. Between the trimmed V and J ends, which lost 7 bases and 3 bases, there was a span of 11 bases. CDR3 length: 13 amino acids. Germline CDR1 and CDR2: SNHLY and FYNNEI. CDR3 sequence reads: CASNVVQTDTQYF. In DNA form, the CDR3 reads TGTGCCAGCAATGTTGTCCAAACAGATACGCAGTATTTT.

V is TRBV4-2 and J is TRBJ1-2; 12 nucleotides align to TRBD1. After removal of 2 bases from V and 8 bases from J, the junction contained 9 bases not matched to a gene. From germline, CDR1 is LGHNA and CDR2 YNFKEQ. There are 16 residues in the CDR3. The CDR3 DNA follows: TGTGCCAGCAGCCAAAGTAGGGGACAGGGGGCGGAAGGCTACACCTTC. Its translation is CASSQSRGQGAEGYTF.

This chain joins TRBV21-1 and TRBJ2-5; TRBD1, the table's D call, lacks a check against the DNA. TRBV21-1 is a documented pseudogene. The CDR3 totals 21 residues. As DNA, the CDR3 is TGTGCCAGCATCCCGGGACAGCGAGACCCAGTACCATTTGGCCAAGGAGAGACCCAGTACTTC. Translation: CASIPGQRDPVPFGQGETQYF.

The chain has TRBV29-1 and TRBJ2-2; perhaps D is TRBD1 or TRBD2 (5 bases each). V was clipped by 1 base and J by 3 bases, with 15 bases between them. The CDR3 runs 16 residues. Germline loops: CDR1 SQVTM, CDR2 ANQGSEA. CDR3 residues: CSVEGRGPPYTGELFF. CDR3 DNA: TGCAGCGTTGAAGGCCGGGGCCCTCCCTACACCGGGGAGCTGTTTTTT.

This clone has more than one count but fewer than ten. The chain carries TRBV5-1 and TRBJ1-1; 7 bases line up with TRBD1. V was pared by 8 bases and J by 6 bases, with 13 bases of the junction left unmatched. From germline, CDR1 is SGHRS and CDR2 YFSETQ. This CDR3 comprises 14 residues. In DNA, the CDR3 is TGCGCCAGTAAGGCTGCTACAGGGGTCTCTGAAGCTTTCTTT. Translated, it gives CASKAATGVSEAFF. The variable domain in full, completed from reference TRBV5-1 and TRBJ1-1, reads KAGVTQTPRYLIKTRGQQVTLSCSPISGHRSVSWYQQTPGQGLQFLFEYFSETQRNKGNFPGRFSGRQFSNSRSEMNVSTLELGDSALYLCASKAATGVSEAFFGQGTRLTVV.

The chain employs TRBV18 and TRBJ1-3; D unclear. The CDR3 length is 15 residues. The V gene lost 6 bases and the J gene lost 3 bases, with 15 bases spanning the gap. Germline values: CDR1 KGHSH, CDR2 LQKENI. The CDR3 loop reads CASSHPGGGGNTIYF. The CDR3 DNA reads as TGTGCCAGCTCCCACCCCGGCGGCGGTGGAAACACCATATATTTT.

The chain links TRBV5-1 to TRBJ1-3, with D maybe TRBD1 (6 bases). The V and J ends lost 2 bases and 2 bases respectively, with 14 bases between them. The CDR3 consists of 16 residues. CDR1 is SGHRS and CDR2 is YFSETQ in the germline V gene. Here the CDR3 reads CASSLQGLGTGNTIYF. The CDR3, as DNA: TGCGCCAGCAGCTTACAGGGATTGGGTACTGGAAACACCATATATTTT.

Written as DNA, the CDR3 is TGTGCCAGTAGTAGCGGGACCATGGCAGCTGAAGCTTTCTTT. Residues: CASSSGTMAAEAFF. The chain recombines TRBV19 with TRBJ1-1, with D maybe TRBD1 (5 bases). From germline, CDR1 is LNHDA and CDR2 SQIVND (reference sequence). Trimming removed 4 bases from V and 6 bases from J, with 15 bases in between. The CDR3 sequence is 14 residues long.

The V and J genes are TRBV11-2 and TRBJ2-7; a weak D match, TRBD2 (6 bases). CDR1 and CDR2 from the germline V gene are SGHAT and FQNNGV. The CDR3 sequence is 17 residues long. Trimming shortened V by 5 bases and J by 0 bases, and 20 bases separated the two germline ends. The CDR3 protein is CASSPRSGAENSYEQYF. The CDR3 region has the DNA TGTGCCAGCAGCCCGCGGTCGGGAGCGGAAAACTCCTACGAGCAGTACTTC.

The CDR3 sequence is CASSLAEAFGNTIYF. CDR3 sequence (DNA): TGTGCCAGCAGCTTAGCTGAGGCGTTTGGAAACACCATATATTTT. The chain links TRBV7-9 to TRBJ1-3; D is ambiguous. The V gene lost 0 bases and the J gene lost 3 bases, with 9 bases spanning the gap. The CDR3 extends over 15 amino acids. Germline assignment: CDR1 SEHNR and CDR2 FQNEAQ (reference sequence).

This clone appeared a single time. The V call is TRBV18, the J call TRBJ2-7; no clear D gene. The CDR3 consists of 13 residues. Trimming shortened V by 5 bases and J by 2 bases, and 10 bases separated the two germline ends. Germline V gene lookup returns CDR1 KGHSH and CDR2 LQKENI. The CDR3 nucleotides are TGTGCCAGCTCAGGCGCCAGAACCTACGAGCAGTACTTC. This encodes CASSGARTYEQYF.

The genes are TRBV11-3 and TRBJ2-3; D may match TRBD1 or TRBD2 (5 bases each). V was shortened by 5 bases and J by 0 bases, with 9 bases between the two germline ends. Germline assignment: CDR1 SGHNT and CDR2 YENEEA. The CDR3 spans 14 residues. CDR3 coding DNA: TGTGCCAGCAGCCCGGGACCGAGCACAGATACGCAGTATTTT. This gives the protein CASSPGPSTDTQYF.